This TCR beta chain was documented in a study of T-cell reconstitution after alpha-beta-depleted transplantation in children. This clonotype has a handful of counts. At one end, the junction sequence differs from germline, possibly due to a read error. Preparation of the TCRbeta library used unique molecular identifiers. TCRdb re-called the PCR reads through MiXCR, storing one row per CDR3 protein. The sample holds about 340,000 distinct CDR3 sequences, 10% seen once. The CDR3 is 17 residues long. CDR1 SGHRS and CDR2 YFSETQ come from the germline V gene. The clonotype comes from a human donor who donated a stem cell graft to a child with acute lymphoblastic leukemia. The chain combines TRBV5-1 with TRBJ2-6; TRBD1 aligns across 8 bases. The specimen comprised PBMCs from the stem cell graft donor, sampled from the stem cell graft. The CDR3 coding sequence is TGCGCCAGCAGCCTTCCGGGACAGGCGCTCGGGGCCAACGGCCTGACTTTC. It encodes CASSLPGQALGANGLTF.